This TCR beta chain was observed in a study of cytomegalovirus exposure and HLA in healthy donors. As for the study in general: Clustering assigned about 79% of the 350 to 450 genotyped donors to the Caucasian-associated ancestry cluster. Findings and limits, study-wide: In vitro confirmation showed three CMV-associated chains to be CMV antigen specific. In an earlier analysis, about 90% or about 30%: the productive usage of most TCR beta V segments. The authors later linked a missense DCLRE1C variant to TCR beta V- and J-gene trimming.

The PCR made use of 60 Vbeta and 13 Jbeta primers. This table comes from immunoSEQ multiplex PCR, and its TCRdb copy is limited to in-frame clones, with some not included. The sample has 110,000 to 150,000 clones; 80% are singletons. This clone has a single count. Its antigen remains unidentified. J was trimmed by 1 base and V by 3 bases; bases with no gene match: 4. Germline loops: CDR1 LNHDA, CDR2 SQIVND (reference sequence). The CDR3 spans 17 residues. This sequence originates from a man in his forties or fifties in good health and CMV-seropositive. The chain is built from TRBV19 and TRBJ1-3, with TRBD1 matching 12 bases. The sample consisted of PBMCs. The CDR3 DNA reads as TGTGCCAGTAGTATGGGGGACAGGGGGCTTTCTGGAAACACCATATATTTT. This gives the protein CASSMGDRGLSGNTIYF.